The clone carrying this T cell receptor beta chain has ten or more counts. Its antigen is unidentified. TCRdb re-derived calls from the 5' RACE reads in MiXCR, one entry per CDR3 protein. The sample holds roughly 540,000 distinct CDR3 sequences, about 20% seen once. The record originates from a study of identical twins. Study findings and constraints: Twins shared beta out-of-frame sequences in excess, but this excess was weaker. Abundant cord blood beta clonotypes carried fewer insertions; memory repertoires showed none.

The same sample was also studied in work on T cells expressing NK-cell markers. This second study says: The TCR beta repertoires originated in sorted CD3+CD56+NKG2C+, CD3+CD56+NKG2C- and CD3+CD56-NKG2C+ T cells. With respect to HCMV, seven of the eight sequenced donors were seropositive, and one was seronegative.

The specimen was CD4+ T cells sorted from blood. The clonotype comes from a woman aged 18-29 years in good health.

In DNA, the CDR3 is TGTGCCGTGGCACGGGAGCCAAACTATGGCTACACCTTC. Encoded protein: CAVAREPNYGYTF. The genes are TRBV10-3 and TRBJ1-2; D uncertain. The CDR3 is made up of 13 amino acids. Trimming removed 11 bases from V and 2 bases from J, with 15 bases in between. From germline, CDR1 is ENHRY and CDR2 SYGVKD.